This T cell receptor (beta chain) comes out of a study of blood T cell repertoires in COVID-19. As processed by the authors: Quantification of nucleated cells was approximated via reference gene primer amplification. The table came from immunoSEQ multiplex PCR; TCRdb's copy has only in-frame clones and leaves some out. The DNA gave D and trimming, while V, J and clone size come from that table. The sample includes 95,000 to 100,000 clones, 79% seen only once; the top ten take 15% to 20%. Germline lookup yields CDR1 SQVTM and CDR2 ANQGSEA. J gave up 3 bases and V 7 bases, and 9 bases lay outside the gene matches. This CDR3 has 14 residues.

The TCR comes from a woman at least 80 years old with active or convalescent COVID-19. Sequenced: peripheral blood. V gene TRBV29-1 combines with J gene TRBJ1-1, with 9 bases fitting TRBD1. The CDR3 sequence: CSAEGGQGYTEAFF. The CDR3 bases are TGCAGCGCAGAAGGGGGACAGGGTTACACTGAAGCTTTCTTT.